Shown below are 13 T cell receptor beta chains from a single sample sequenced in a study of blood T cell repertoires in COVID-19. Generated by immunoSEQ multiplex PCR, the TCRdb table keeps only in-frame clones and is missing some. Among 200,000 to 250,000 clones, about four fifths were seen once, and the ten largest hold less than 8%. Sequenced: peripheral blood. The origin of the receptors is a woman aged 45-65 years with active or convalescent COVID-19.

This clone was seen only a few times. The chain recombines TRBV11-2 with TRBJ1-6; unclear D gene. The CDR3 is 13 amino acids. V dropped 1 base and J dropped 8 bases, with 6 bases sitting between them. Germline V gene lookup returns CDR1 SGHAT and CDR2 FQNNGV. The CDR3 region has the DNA TGTGCCAGCAGCTTAGTCCCGGATTCACCCCTCCACTTT. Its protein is CASSLVPDSPLHF.

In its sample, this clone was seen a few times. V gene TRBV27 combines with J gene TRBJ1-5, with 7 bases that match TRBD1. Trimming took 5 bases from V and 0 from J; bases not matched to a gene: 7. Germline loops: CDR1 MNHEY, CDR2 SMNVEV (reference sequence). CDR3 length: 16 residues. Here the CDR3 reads CASSPLGTDSNQPQHF. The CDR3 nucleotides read TGTGCCAGCAGTCCCCTTGGGACAGATAGCAATCAGCCCCAGCATTTT.

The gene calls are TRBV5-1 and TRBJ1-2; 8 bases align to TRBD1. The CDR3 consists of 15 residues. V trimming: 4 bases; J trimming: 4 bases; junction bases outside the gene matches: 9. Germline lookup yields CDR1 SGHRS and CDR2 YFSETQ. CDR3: CASSADRAGSYGYTF. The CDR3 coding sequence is TGCGCCAGCAGCGCGGACAGGGCCGGGTCCTATGGCTACACCTTC.

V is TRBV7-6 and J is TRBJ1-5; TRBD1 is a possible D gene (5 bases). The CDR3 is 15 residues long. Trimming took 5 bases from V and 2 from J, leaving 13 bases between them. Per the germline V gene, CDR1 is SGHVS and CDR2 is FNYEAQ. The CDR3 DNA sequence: TGTGCCAGCAGCCCTCACCGGGGGGGCAATCAGCCCCAGCATTTT. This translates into CASSPHRGGNQPQHF.

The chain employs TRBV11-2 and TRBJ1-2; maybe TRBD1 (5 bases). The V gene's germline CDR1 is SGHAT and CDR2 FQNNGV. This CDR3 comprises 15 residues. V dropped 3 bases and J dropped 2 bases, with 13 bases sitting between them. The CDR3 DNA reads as TGTGCCAGCAGCTTGTTAACAGGTTTCAACTATGGCTACACCTTC. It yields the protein CASSLLTGFNYGYTF.

The CDR3 DNA reads TGTGCCAGCAGCTCAAGGACAGGAGAATTGGCTGAAGCTTTCTTT. It codes for CASSSRTGELAEAFF. The chain uses TRBV7-9 and TRBJ1-1; 7 bases match TRBD1. This CDR3 has 15 amino acids. Trimming cost V 4 bases and J 6 bases; bases outside gene matches: 11. Germline assignment: CDR1 SEHNR and CDR2 FQNEAQ (reference sequence).

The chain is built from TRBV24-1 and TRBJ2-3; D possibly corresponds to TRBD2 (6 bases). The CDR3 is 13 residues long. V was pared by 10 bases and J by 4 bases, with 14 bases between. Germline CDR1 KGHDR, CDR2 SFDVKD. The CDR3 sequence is CATKGGAPDTQYF. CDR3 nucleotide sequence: TGTGCCACAAAAGGAGGGGCCCCAGATACGCAGTATTTT.

CDR3 protein: CSADRTDTEAFF. DNA of the CDR3: TGCAGCGCCGACAGGACAGACACTGAAGCTTTCTTT. V gene TRBV29-1 combines with J gene TRBJ1-1; tentative D call: TRBD1 (6 bases). The CDR3 extends over 12 amino acids. V gave up 7 bases and J gave up 3 bases, with 12 bases separating them. Germline CDR1 SQVTM, CDR2 ANQGSEA.

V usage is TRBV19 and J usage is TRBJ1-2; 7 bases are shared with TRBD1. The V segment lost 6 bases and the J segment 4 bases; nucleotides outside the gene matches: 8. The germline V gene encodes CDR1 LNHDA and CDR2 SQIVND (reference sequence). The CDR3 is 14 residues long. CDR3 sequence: CASSRQTGTYGYTF. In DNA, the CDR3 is TGTGCCAGTAGCCGTCAGACAGGGACCTATGGCTACACCTTC.

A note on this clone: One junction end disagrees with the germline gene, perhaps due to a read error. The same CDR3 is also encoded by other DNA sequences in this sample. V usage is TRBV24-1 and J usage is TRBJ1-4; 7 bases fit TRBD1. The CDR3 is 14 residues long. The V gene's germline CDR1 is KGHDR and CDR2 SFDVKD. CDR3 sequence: CATSGSGGNEKLFF. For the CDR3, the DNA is TGTGCCACCAGTGGGTCAGGGGGGAATGAAAAGCTGTTTTTT.

CDR3 region: CASSRDRDRVKQYF. CDR3 in DNA: TGTGCCAGCAGTCGAGACCGGGACAGGGTAAAGCAGTACTTC. The rearrangement uses TRBV28 and TRBJ2-7; 9 nucleotides agree with TRBD1. With 5 bases clipped from V and 8 bases from J, the junction kept 10 bases outside the gene matches. Germline CDR1 and CDR2: MDHEN and SYDVKM. CDR3 length: 14 amino acids.

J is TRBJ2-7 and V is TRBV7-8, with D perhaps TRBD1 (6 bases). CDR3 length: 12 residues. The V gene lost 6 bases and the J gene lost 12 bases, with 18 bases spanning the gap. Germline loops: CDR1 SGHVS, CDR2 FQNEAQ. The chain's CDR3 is CASSERQAVPYV. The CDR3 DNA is TGTGCCAGCAGTGAGAGACAGGCTGTTCCGTACGTC.

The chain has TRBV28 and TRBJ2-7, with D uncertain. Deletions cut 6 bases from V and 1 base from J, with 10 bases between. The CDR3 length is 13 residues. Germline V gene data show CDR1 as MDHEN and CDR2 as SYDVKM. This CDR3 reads CASSPPSSYEQYF. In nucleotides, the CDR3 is TGTGCCAGCAGCCCTCCGTCTTCCTACGAGCAGTACTTC.